This is a list of T cell receptor beta chains from one sample in a study of T cell changes during pregnancy in multiple sclerosis. Repertoires were generated with immunoSEQ multiplex PCR, while TCRdb's copy carries only in-frame clones and drops some. Of approximately 88,000 clones in the sample, 94% are singletons; the top ten hold about 0.8%. The sequencing used peripheral blood, collected in the third trimester of pregnancy. These receptor sequences come from a female donor with multiple sclerosis, enrolled in a pregnancy study. Both conserved end residues are part of each CDR3. A D gene is named only where the DNA matches it firmly. Size is omitted from some rows. Given values are once, few, many or a class for expanded clones.

v_call	j_call	d_call	clone_size	cdr3_aa	cdr3_nt
TRBV20-1	TRBJ1-2	-	-	CSARDSYGYTF	TGCAGTGCTAGAGACAGCTATGGCTACACCTTC
TRBV27	TRBJ2-7	TRBD2	once	CASSLEGTSGRALYEQYF	TGTGCCAGCAGTTTAGAGGGCACTAGCGGGAGGGCATTATACGAGCAGTACTTC
TRBV28	TRBJ1-2	TRBD1	-	CASIPGTEVAYGYTF	TGTGCCAGCATCCCCGGGACAGAGGTTGCTTATGGCTACACCTTC
TRBV7-2	TRBJ2-3	-	-	CASSLTGTAGLGTQYF	TGTGCCAGCAGCTTAACCGGGACAGCGGGTTTGGGTACGCAGTATTTT
TRBV28	TRBJ2-7	TRBD2	-	CASRPPSWGLAGGEQYF	TGTGCCAGCAGGCCGCCATCTTGGGGACTAGCGGGAGGTGAGCAGTACTTC
TRBV4-1	TRBJ1-1	TRBD1	-	CASSLYRGVNTEAFF	TGCGCCAGCAGCCTATACAGGGGGGTGAACACTGAAGCTTTCTTT
TRBV4-3	TRBJ2-3	-	-	CASSQVGGADTQYF	TGCGCCAGCAGCCAAGTTGGAGGTGCAGATACGCAGTATTTT
TRBV27	TRBJ2-3	TRBD2	-	CASSFLAARGTDTQYF	TGTGCCAGCAGTTTTCTAGCGGCAAGAGGAACAGATACGCAGTATTTT
TRBV30	TRBJ1-1	-	-	CAWSQVPMNTEAFF	TGTGCCTGGTCACAGGTTCCCATGAACACTGAAGCTTTCTTT
TRBV28	TRBJ1-1	-	-	CASSPIQVEAFF	TGTGCCAGCAGCCCGATACAGGTTGAAGCTTTCTTT
TRBV7-3	TRBJ2-6	TRBD2	once	CASSLLAGGPDGANVLTF	TGTGCCAGCAGCTTATTGGCGGGAGGGCCGGATGGGGCCAACGTCCTGACTTTC
TRBV11-2	TRBJ2-7	TRBD2	-	CASSSFPSGKDEQYF	TGTGCCAGCAGCTCTTTCCCTAGCGGGAAGGACGAGCAGTACTTC
TRBV18	TRBJ2-3	-	once	CASSPGLEDTQYF	TGTGCCAGCTCACCCGGGTTGGAAGATACGCAGTATTTT
TRBV6-5	TRBJ1-2	-	-	CASSWGRGTYGYTF	TGTGCCAGCAGTTGGGGCAGGGGCACCTATGGCTACACCTTC
TRBV5-1	TRBJ2-1	-	-	CASRTESVSNEQFF	TGCGCCAGCAGGACCGAAAGCGTATCCAATGAGCAGTTCTTC
TRBV6-6	TRBJ2-7	TRBD2	-	CASGGRSEQYF	TGTGCCTCGGGGGGAAGGAGCGAGCAGTACTTC
TRBV29-1	TRBJ2-5	-	-	CSVERRAKETQYF	TGCAGCGTTGAAAGGAGGGCCAAAGAGACCCAGTACTTC
TRBV27	TRBJ1-2	-	-	CASSPRQSNYGYTF	TGTGCCAGCAGCCCAAGACAGTCTAACTATGGCTACACCTTC
TRBV4-1	TRBJ2-7	-	-	CASSQRIRDSVHEQYF	TGCGCCAGCAGCCAAAGAATCCGGGACTCTGTCCACGAGCAGTACTTC
TRBV5-1	TRBJ1-4	TRBD1	once	CASSPRQGRNLREKLFF	TGCGCCAGCAGCCCGCGACAGGGTCGAAACTTGCGCGAAAAACTGTTTTTT
TRBV7-9	TRBJ2-7	-	-	CASSRHQGEQYF	TGTGCCAGCAGCCGGCATCAGGGCGAGCAGTACTTC
TRBV9	TRBJ1-2	-	-	CASSVDRGTHGYTF	TGTGCCAGCAGCGTAGATCGGGGAACCCATGGCTACACCTTC
TRBV15	TRBJ2-2	-	-	CATSRGLGGANTGELFF	TGTGCCACCAGCAGGGGACTGGGCGGAGCGAACACCGGGGAGCTGTTTTTT
TRBV7-9	TRBJ1-1	-	-	CASSLFAVSAIMNTEAFF	TGTGCCAGCAGCTTATTTGCCGTTTCCGCGATCATGAACACTGAAGCTTTCTTT
TRBV9	TRBJ2-1	-	once	CASSVAPIRTDNEQFF	TGTGCCAGCAGCGTAGCTCCTATAAGGACAGACAATGAGCAGTTCTTC
TRBV6-4	TRBJ1-1	-	-	CASSDSSNTEAFF	TGTGCCAGCAGTGACTCGTCAAACACTGAAGCTTTCTTT
TRBV19	TRBJ2-7	TRBD2	-	CASSGLAGLGFYEQYF	TGTGCCAGTAGTGGGCTAGCGGGGTTGGGGTTCTACGAGCAGTACTTC
TRBV9	TRBJ2-7	TRBD2	-	CASSVSAGAYEQYF	TGTGCCAGCAGCGTCTCGGCGGGAGCCTACGAGCAGTACTTC
TRBV18	TRBJ1-1	-	-	CASSPPGLRRTEAFF	TGTGCCAGCTCACCACCGGGGCTCCGACGCACTGAAGCTTTCTTT
TRBV4-2	TRBJ2-1	-	-	CASSQTRDYNEQFF	TGTGCCAGCAGCCAAACACGGGATTACAATGAGCAGTTCTTC
TRBV2	TRBJ1-5	TRBD1	-	CASSLDRVSNQPQHF	TGTGCCAGCAGTTTGGACAGGGTAAGCAATCAGCCCCAGCATTTT
TRBV30	TRBJ1-1	TRBD1	few	CAWSYWSGGPEAFF	TGTGCCTGGAGTTACTGGTCAGGGGGACCTGAAGCTTTCTTT
TRBV12-5	TRBJ2-3	TRBD1	-	CASGLSGQGVWDTQYF	TGTGCTAGTGGTTTGTCGGGACAGGGTGTTTGGGATACGCAGTATTTT
TRBV2	TRBJ2-3	-	few	CASSEAPLEGYF	TGTGCCAGCAGTGAAGCTCCCCTAGAGGGGTATTTT
TRBV19	TRBJ2-7	-	once	CASSIVAGQGSYEQYF	TGTGCCAGTAGTATAGTAGCGGGACAGGGATCCTACGAGCAGTACTTC
TRBV6-1	TRBJ1-2	-	-	CASSVQGNHGYTF	TGTGCCAGCAGTGTTCAGGGGAACCATGGCTACACCTTC
TRBV4-2	TRBJ2-1	TRBD2	-	CASSQDAGGPNEQFF	TGTGCCAGCAGCCAAGATGCGGGAGGGCCCAATGAGCAGTTCTTC
TRBV27	TRBJ2-3	TRBD1	-	CASRVQGRAFTDTQYF	TGTGCCAGCAGGGTACAGGGGCGAGCTTTCACAGATACGCAGTATTTT
TRBV5-1	TRBJ2-1	-	-	CASSEQGYWFF	TGCGCCAGCAGCGAACAGGGCTATTGGTTCTTC
TRBV5-5	TRBJ2-7	TRBD2	-	CASSQGTSGTLYEQYF	TGTGCCAGCAGCCAAGGTACTAGCGGAACCTTATACGAGCAGTACTTC
TRBV6-5	TRBJ2-7	-	-	CASSSPGELAGWQYF	TGTGCCAGCAGTTCGCCAGGGGAGCTAGCCGGGTGGCAGTACTTC
TRBV5-4	TRBJ1-1	TRBD1	-	CASSLRTGKAFF	TGTGCCAGCAGCTTACGGACAGGGAAAGCTTTCTTT
TRBV5-5	TRBJ1-2	-	-	CASSSRQLYGYTF	TGTGCCAGCAGCTCGAGACAGCTCTATGGCTACACCTTC
TRBV9	TRBJ2-7	TRBD1	-	CASSPIGTGTYEQYF	TGTGCCAGCAGCCCAATCGGGACAGGGACCTACGAGCAGTACTTC
TRBV6-5	TRBJ2-1	TRBD2	-	CASKAGTSGRNEQFF	TGTGCCAGCAAAGCCGGGACTAGCGGGAGGAATGAGCAGTTCTTC
TRBV19	TRBJ1-1	TRBD1	-	CASSIDRGVAEAFF	TGTGCCAGTAGTATAGACAGGGGGGTAGCTGAAGCTTTCTTT
TRBV5-8	TRBJ2-7	-	-	CASSPIRGRGTYEQYF	TGTGCCAGCAGCCCCATACGCGGTCGGGGGACCTACGAGCAGTACTTC
TRBV28	TRBJ1-1	-	-	CASSFELNTEAFF	TGTGCCAGCAGTTTTGAGTTAAACACTGAAGCTTTCTTT
TRBV5-4	TRBJ1-2	-	-	CASSPAGWSGYTF	TGTGCCAGCAGCCCCGCAGGGTGGAGTGGCTACACCTTC
TRBV7-8	TRBJ2-1	TRBD2	-	CASSFRTSGRRKSSYNEQFF	TGTGCCAGCAGCTTCCGGACTAGCGGGAGAAGGAAGAGCTCCTACAATGAGCAGTTCTTC
TRBV6-1	TRBJ2-3	TRBD2	-	CASSVDSGTSTDTQYF	TGTGCCAGCAGTGTTGATAGCGGGACTAGCACAGATACGCAGTATTTT
TRBV15	TRBJ1-2	-	-	CATSRDLGGDYGYTF	TGTGCCACCAGCAGAGATCTCGGCGGAGACTATGGCTACACCTTC
TRBV11-2	TRBJ2-3	TRBD2	-	CASSSWTSGSSDTQYF	TGTGCCAGCAGCTCTTGGACTAGCGGGAGTTCAGATACGCAGTATTTT
TRBV4-1	TRBJ2-5	-	-	CASSQDLTGRETQYF	TGCGCCAGCAGCCAAGATCTTACAGGGAGAGAGACCCAGTACTTC
TRBV27	TRBJ2-7	TRBD1	-	CASRRQGSYEQYF	TGTGCCAGCAGACGACAGGGCTCCTACGAGCAGTACTTC
TRBV25-1	TRBJ1-2	TRBD1	-	CASSDLGTGGYGYTF	TGTGCCAGCAGTGACCTCGGGACAGGGGGCTATGGCTACACCTTC
TRBV19	TRBJ2-2	-	-	CASRAGQPGELFF	TGTGCCAGTAGGGCGGGACAGCCCGGGGAGCTGTTTTTT
TRBV5-6	TRBJ1-1	-	-	CASSRQLKNTEAFF	TGTGCCAGCAGCCGACAGCTCAAGAACACTGAAGCTTTCTTT
TRBV25-1	TRBJ2-3	TRBD2	-	CASSELGSGRAADTQYF	TGTGCCAGCAGTGAATTGGGTAGCGGGAGGGCCGCTGATACGCAGTATTTT
TRBV7-9	TRBJ2-7	TRBD2	-	CASSQFLAETYEQYF	TGTGCCAGCAGCCAGTTTCTAGCGGAAACCTACGAGCAGTACTTC